This entry lists 19 T cell receptor beta chains sequenced from one sample in a study of cytotoxic CD8 clonotypes in ibrutinib-treated CLL. Generated by immunoSEQ multiplex PCR, the TCRdb table keeps only in-frame clones and is missing some. In the table there are over 120,000 clones, 75% to 80% of which are singletons. The sample in question was PBMCs, obtained after 24 months of ibrutinib treatment. The receptors stem from a human donor with chronic lymphocytic leukemia.

The V and J genes are TRBV19 and TRBJ2-7, with TRBD1 matching over 9 bases. The CDR3 totals 14 residues. Germline CDR1 LNHDA, CDR2 SQIVND (reference sequence). Trimming took 6 bases from V and 1 from J; bases not matched to a gene: 4. CDR3 loop: CASRRDRVSYEQYF. DNA of the CDR3: TGTGCCAGTAGGCGGGACAGGGTTTCCTACGAGCAGTACTTC.

The V and J genes are TRBV18 and TRBJ1-2; D remains ambiguous. Between the trimmed V and J ends, which lost 3 bases and 4 bases, there was a span of 9 bases. From germline, CDR1 is KGHSH and CDR2 LQKENI. The CDR3 has 13 amino acids. CDR3 sequence: CASSPLPTYGYTF. The CDR3 DNA sequence: TGTGCCAGCTCACCCCTCCCGACCTATGGCTACACCTTC.

The V and J genes are TRBV28 and TRBJ1-3; D is perhaps TRBD1 (5 bases). In germline, CDR1 is MDHEN, CDR2 SYDVKM. This CDR3 has 14 amino acids. V was clipped by 7 bases and J by 7 bases, with 17 bases between them. CDR3 region: CASTSTGWGNTIYF. CDR3 DNA sequence: TGTGCCAGCACTAGCACGGGCTGGGGGAACACCATATATTTT. Combining the CDR3 with reference TRBV28 and TRBJ1-3 gives the whole variable domain DVKVTQSSRYLVKRTGEKVFLECVQDMDHENMFWYRQDPGLGLRLIYFSYDVKMKEKGDIPEGYSVSREKKERFSLILESASTNQTSMYLCASTSTGWGNTIYFGEGSWLTVV.

This chain links TRBV6-1 with TRBJ2-7; TRBD2 might be the D (6 bases). V lost 4 bases and J 6 bases, leaving 10 bases between the germline ends. The CDR3 runs to 12 residues. The germline V gene encodes CDR1 MNHNS and CDR2 SASEGT. Written as DNA, the CDR3 is TGTGCCAGCAGTGCTTTGGGGGGCGAGCAGTACTTC. Its protein is CASSALGGEQYF.

The CDR3 region is CASSPPGTGTYNEQFF. The CDR3 DNA sequence: TGTGCCAGCTCACCACCCGGGACAGGGACCTACAATGAGCAGTTCTTC. The V call is TRBV18, the J call TRBJ2-1; 9 bases are a match to TRBD1. This CDR3 spans 16 amino acids. V lost 0 bases to trimming and J lost 2 bases; unmatched junction nucleotides: 2. CDR1 and CDR2 (germline): KGHSH, LQKENI. Together with reference TRBV18 and TRBJ2-1, the CDR3 gives the full variable domain: NAGVMQNPRHLVRRRGQEARLRCSPMKGHSHVYWYRQLPEEGLKFMVYLQKENIIDESGMPKERFSAEFPKEGPSILRIQQVVRGDSAAYFCASSPPGTGTYNEQFFGPGTRLTVL.

This clone was observed a handful of times. This sequence joins TRBV7-9 and TRBJ1-1; D unclear. The CDR3 spans 13 residues. Trimming took 1 base from V and 5 from J, leaving 8 bases between them. Germline V gene lookup returns CDR1 SEHNR and CDR2 FQNEAQ (reference sequence). For the CDR3, the DNA is TGTGCCAGCAGCTTAGACAGTGGGACTGAAGCTTTCTTT. Its translation: CASSLDSGTEAFF.

This clone was detected only a few times. This chain links TRBV9 with TRBJ2-3; the match to TRBD2 covers 10 bases. The CDR3 runs to 16 residues. Unmatched junction bases numbered 9, after V lost 4 bases and J lost 4 bases. The germline V gene has CDR1 SGDLS and CDR2 YYNGEE. CDR3 sequence: CASSPASGSLPDTQYF. The CDR3 nucleotides are TGTGCCAGCAGCCCGGCTAGCGGGAGCCTCCCAGATACGCAGTATTTT. Supplemented by reference TRBV9 and TRBJ2-3, the full variable domain reads DSGVTQTPKHLITATGQRVTLRCSPRSGDLSVYWYQQSLDQGLQFLIQYYNGEERAKGNILERFSAQQFPDLHSELNLSSLELGDSALYFCASSPASGSLPDTQYFGPGTRLTVL.

In regard to this clone: The junction departs from the called germline gene at one end, perhaps through a read error. V and J are TRBV5-6 and TRBJ2-7, with TRBD1 identical over 7 bases. The CDR3 covers 13 residues. Germline CDR1 SGHDT, CDR2 YYEEEE. CDR3 sequence: CAGSLAGGDEQYF. CDR3 sequence (DNA): TGTGCCGGCAGCTTGGCAGGGGGAGACGAGCAGTACTTC.

This chain connects TRBV7-2 to TRBJ2-5; TRBD2 aligns across 10 bases. The germline V gene encodes CDR1 SGHTA and CDR2 FQGNSA. The ends lost 6 bases at V and 5 bases at J; junction bases unmatched: 12. This CDR3 has 16 amino acids. The CDR3 is CASSPPGTSETETQYF. For the CDR3, the DNA is TGTGCCAGCAGTCCCCCCGGGACTAGCGAGACGGAGACCCAGTACTTC.

This chain uses TRBV27 with TRBJ2-7, with TRBD1 matching 7 bases. CDR3 length equals 14 residues. From germline, CDR1 is MNHEY and CDR2 SMNVEV (reference sequence). Losses at the gene ends were 2 bases for V and 2 bases for J; bases not matched to a gene: 3. The DNA of the CDR3 is TGTGCCAGCAGTTTAACAGGGGACACCTACGAGCAGTACTTC. As protein: CASSLTGDTYEQYF.

The chain couples TRBV7-9 to TRBJ2-5, with a possible D match to TRBD1 (6 bases). CDR3 length equals 15 residues. The germline gives CDR1 SEHNR, CDR2 FQNEAQ (reference sequence). V was clipped by 4 bases and J by 6 bases, with 18 bases between them. The CDR3 region has the DNA TGTGCCAGCAGCTCGGGCCGACAGGAGCGGCAGACCCAGTACTTC. Its protein product is CASSSGRQERQTQYF.

The V call is TRBV30, the J call TRBJ2-5; 8 nucleotides align to TRBD2. The CDR3 length is 12 residues. Germline trimming cut 6 bases from V and 4 bases from J; bases unmatched to any gene: 4. Germline V lookup: CDR1 GTSNPN, CDR2 SVGIG (reference sequence). CDR3 DNA: TGTGCCTGCCGGGCGGGGGGAGAGACCCAGTACTTC. Encoded protein: CACRAGGETQYF.

The chain has TRBV28 and TRBJ1-2; D may be TRBD1 (5 bases). The CDR3 sequence is 12 residues long. Germline lookup yields CDR1 MDHEN and CDR2 SYDVKM. The V end was cut by 7 bases, the J end by 5 bases, with 11 bases between. CDR3: CASTPGVYGYTF. CDR3 nucleotide sequence: TGTGCCAGCACCCCGGGGGTATATGGCTACACCTTC.

The rearrangement links TRBV15 to TRBJ2-1; 8 bases are shared with TRBD2. Germline assignment: CDR1 LNHNV and CDR2 YYDKDF (reference sequence). The CDR3 covers 16 residues. V gave up 3 bases and J gave up 5 bases; unmatched junction bases: 9. The CDR3 here is CATSSPDSGADNEQFF. The CDR3 nucleotides read TGTGCCACCAGCAGCCCGGATAGCGGGGCCGACAATGAGCAGTTCTTC.

The chain couples TRBV10-3 to TRBJ2-7; D ambiguous. V lost 8 bases to trimming and J lost 4 bases, with 12 bases between them. The CDR3 is made up of 12 amino acids. Germline CDR1 is ENHRY and CDR2 is SYGVKD. The CDR3 DNA reads TGTGCCATCGGCGAAGGGTGGTACGAGCAGTACTTC. It yields the protein CAIGEGWYEQYF.

This clone was counted many times. This chain joins TRBV4-2 and TRBJ1-5; D unresolved. V lost 2 bases to trimming and J lost 6 bases, with 14 bases between them. Germline values: CDR1 LGHNA, CDR2 YNFKEQ. The CDR3 totals 15 residues. This CDR3 reads CASSQPGTLGQPQHF. In DNA, the CDR3 is TGTGCCAGCAGCCAACCCGGTACCCTCGGTCAGCCCCAGCATTTT.

The rearrangement links TRBV27 to TRBJ2-5; TRBD2 is a possible D gene (5 bases). The CDR3 has 14 residues. Trimming removed 4 bases from V and 7 bases from J, with 16 bases in between. Germline CDR1 is MNHEY and CDR2 is SMNVEV (reference sequence). CDR3 in DNA: TGTGCCAGCAGTTCGTCGAGGGCCGCGGGGACCCAGTACTTC. Amino acids: CASSSSRAAGTQYF.

This chain joins TRBV10-3 and TRBJ2-1; 10 nucleotides line up with TRBD2. CDR1 and CDR2 from the germline V gene are ENHRY and SYGVKD. The CDR3 contains 15 residues. The ends lost 0 bases at V and 6 bases at J; junction bases unmatched: 2. The CDR3 here is CAISESASGGNEQFF. CDR3 DNA sequence: TGTGCCATCAGTGAGTCGGCTAGCGGGGGCAATGAGCAGTTCTTC.

This clone was seen at least ten times. The V gene is TRBV7-9, the J gene TRBJ1-1; maybe TRBD1 (6 bases). This CDR3 has 15 amino acids. The germline V and J ends were trimmed by 5 bases and 4 bases, with 17 bases remaining between them. CDR1 and CDR2 (germline): SEHNR, FQNEAQ (reference sequence). CDR3 bases: TGTGCCAGCAGCCACCAGACGGGGGCGGGCACTGAAGCTTTCTTT. Translation gives CASSHQTGAGTEAFF.